This T cell receptor (beta chain) was identified in a study of tumor-infiltrating lymphocytes in primary liver carcinoma. Synthesis of TCR beta cDNA was carried out from 500 ng total RNA with a constant-region primer. ARM-PCR was slightly modified, and three nested multiplex PCR rounds with it gave rise to the TCR beta libraries. TCRdb re-analysed the multiplex PCR reads in MiXCR, keeping a single row per CDR3 protein. The sample shows approximately 190,000 distinct CDR3 sequences, around 81% of them seen only once. It was from approximately 20-30 mg of unsorted bulk tissue that RNA and DNA were co-extracted. Sequencing input: tumor tissue from primary liver carcinoma. The TCR originated in a man aged 40-49 years with primary liver carcinoma and hepatitis B virus infection.

CDR3 sequence reads: CAIKTGENIKAFF. The CDR3 DNA is TGTGCCATCAAGACAGGAGAGAACATTAAAGCTTTCTTT. J is TRBJ1-1 and V is TRBV10-3; the D gene is possibly TRBD1 (6 bases). Germline V CDR1 and CDR2: ENHRY, SYGVKD. V lost 7 bases, J lost 9 bases, and 18 bases lay in between. The CDR3 consists of 13 residues.